This passage covers 8 T cell receptor beta chains from one sample sequenced in a study of CD8 T cells in Susac syndrome (dated 2019 in TCRdb). Libraries were built with the immunoSEQ multiplex PCR assay. RNA was extracted using the RNeasy kit, and roughly 0.5 to 1 microgram was reverse transcribed with random hexamers. TCRdb reran the public reads through fastp at Q25 and MiXCR, keeping productive beta chains. A single entry per CDR3 protein holds the most common genes and DNA from its merged rows. The sample data list roughly 200,000 distinct CDR3 sequences, and 85% to 95% of these were observed just once. About 0.1% of the sample belongs to the ten largest clones. Input material: CD4+ T cells from PBMCs. These receptors originate from a human donor in good health.

This sequence joins TRBV18 and TRBJ1-1; D gene ambiguous. This CDR3 is built from 13 residues. From germline, CDR1 is KGHSH and CDR2 LQKENI. V lost 2 bases and J lost 1, with 5 bases in between. The CDR3 here is CASSPDQNTEAFF. CDR3 coding DNA: TGTGCCAGCTCACCAGACCAGAACACTGAAGCTTTCTTT.

This chain joins TRBV20-1 and TRBJ1-6; D not resolved. This CDR3 is 13 amino acids long. V was pared by 3 bases and J by 8 bases, with 11 bases between. The germline CDR1 and CDR2 sequences are DFQATT and SNEGSKA (reference sequence). CDR3 nucleotide sequence: TGCAGTGCTAGGCAGAAAGCACATTCACCCCTCCACTTT. It translates to CSARQKAHSPLHF.

The CDR3 sequence is CSARLTGATYEQYF. In DNA form, the CDR3 reads TGCAGTGCTAGGCTGACAGGGGCAACCTACGAGCAGTACTTC. V and J are TRBV20-1 and TRBJ2-7, with 8 bases lining up with TRBD1. Per germline, CDR1 DFQATT and CDR2 SNEGSKA (reference sequence). CDR3 length equals 14 residues. Trimming removed 3 bases from V and 2 bases from J; junction bases left unmatched: 6.

The genes are TRBV3-1 and TRBJ2-1; maybe TRBD2 (5 bases). The CDR3 has 16 residues. The V and J ends lost 2 bases and 0 bases respectively, with 11 bases between them. The germline gives CDR1 LGHDT, CDR2 YNNKEL (reference sequence). The CDR3 DNA sequence: TGTGCCAGCAGCCAACGGGGAAGTTCCTCCTACAATGAGCAGTTCTTC. It specifies CASSQRGSSSYNEQFF.

The J gene is TRBJ1-2, the V gene TRBV12-3 or TRBV12-4; possible D gene TRBD1, 5 bases. The ends were cut back, 6 bases at V and 1 base at J, with 9 bases in the middle. The CDR3 covers 13 residues. CDR3 residues: CASSSDSNYGYTF. CDR3 nucleotides: TGTGCCAGCAGCTCAGACAGTAACTATGGCTACACCTTC.

The chain's CDR3 is CASSYQDEQFF. Here the CDR3 DNA reads TGTGCCAGCAGCTACCAAGATGAGCAGTTCTTC. The chain employs TRBV3-1 and TRBJ2-1; no firm D call. V lost 5 bases and J 8 bases, leaving 7 bases between the germline ends. The germline CDR1 and CDR2 sequences are LGHDT and YNNKEL (reference sequence). This CDR3 has 11 residues.

This rearrangement joins TRBV11-2 to TRBJ2-3, with D tentatively TRBD2 (6 bases). CDR1 and CDR2 (germline): SGHAT, FQNNGV. The CDR3 consists of 13 residues. Trimming left V 6 bases short and J 5 bases short, with 12 bases between. The CDR3 DNA is TGTGCCAGCAGGTCTAGCGAGGTAGATACGCAGTATTTT. Encoded protein: CASRSSEVDTQYF.

Here the CDR3 DNA reads TGTGCCAGCAGCTTAGATGCCGGATCCCTCGAAGCTTTCTTT. This gives the protein CASSLDAGSLEAFF. The chain recombines TRBV7-9 with TRBJ1-1; D is ambiguous. V lost 1 base and J lost 8, with 14 bases in between. The CDR3 has 14 residues. Germline CDR1 SEHNR, CDR2 FQNEAQ (reference sequence).